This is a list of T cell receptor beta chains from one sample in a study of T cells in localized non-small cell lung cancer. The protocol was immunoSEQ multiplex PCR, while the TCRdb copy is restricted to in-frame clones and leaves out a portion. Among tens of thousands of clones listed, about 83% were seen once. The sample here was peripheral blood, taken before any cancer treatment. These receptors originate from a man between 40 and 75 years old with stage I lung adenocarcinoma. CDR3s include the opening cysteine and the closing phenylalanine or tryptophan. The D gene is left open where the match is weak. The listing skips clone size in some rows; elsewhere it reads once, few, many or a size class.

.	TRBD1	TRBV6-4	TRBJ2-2	CASSRDRVTGELFF	TGTGCCAGCAGTCGGGACAGGGTCACCGGGGAGCTGTTTTTT
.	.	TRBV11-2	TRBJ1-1	CASSPRGDTEAFF	TGTGCCAGCAGTCCAAGGGGGGACACTGAAGCTTTCTTT
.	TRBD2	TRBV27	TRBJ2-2	CASRPTSGSTGELFF	TGTGCCAGCAGGCCTACTAGCGGGAGTACCGGGGAGCTGTTTTTT
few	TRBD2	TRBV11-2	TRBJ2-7	CASSRTSDYEQYF	TGTGCCAGCAGCCGAACTAGCGACTACGAGCAGTACTTC
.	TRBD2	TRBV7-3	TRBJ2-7	CASSLGLAATSEQYF	TGTGCCAGCAGCTTAGGGCTAGCGGCTACCTCCGAGCAGTACTTC
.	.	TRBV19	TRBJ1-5	CASSQQAVEGLPQHF	TGTGCCAGTAGCCAACAGGCGGTGGAGGGTCTGCCCCAGCATTTT
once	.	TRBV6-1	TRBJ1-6	CASSELRATNSPLHF	TGTGCCAGCAGTGAACTCCGCGCTACTAATTCACCCCTCCACTTT
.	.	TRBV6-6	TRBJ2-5	CASSQISGEKETQYF	TGTGCCAGCAGCCAAATTTCGGGAGAGAAAGAGACCCAGTACTTC
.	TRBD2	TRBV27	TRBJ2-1	CASTRRGLAGGGDYNEQFF	TGTGCCAGCACCCGGCGGGGACTAGCGGGAGGGGGAGACTACAATGAGCAGTTCTTC
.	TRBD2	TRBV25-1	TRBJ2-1	CASSDLTSGNEQFF	TGTGCCAGCAGTGATCTAACTAGCGGCAATGAGCAGTTCTTC
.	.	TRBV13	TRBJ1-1	CASSLGRVGTEAFF	TGTGCCAGCAGCTTAGGGAGGGTTGGAACTGAAGCTTTCTTT
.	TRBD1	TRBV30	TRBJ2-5	CALGQGMETQYF	TGTGCCTTGGGACAGGGTATGGAGACCCAGTACTTC
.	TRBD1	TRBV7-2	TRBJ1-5	CASSSRTGDQPQHF	TGTGCCAGCAGCTCGCGGACAGGGGATCAGCCCCAGCATTTT
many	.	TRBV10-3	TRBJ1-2	CAAAGTHYGYTF	TGTGCCGCCGCCGGGACTCATTATGGCTACACCTTC
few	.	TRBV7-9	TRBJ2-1	CASSFKDNEQFF	TGTGCCAGCAGTTTTAAGGACAATGAGCAGTTCTTC
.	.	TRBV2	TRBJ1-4	CASRNSGSGGVEKLFF	TGTGCCAGCAGAAATAGCGGTTCGGGGGGGGTTGAAAAACTGTTTTTT
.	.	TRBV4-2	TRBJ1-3	CASSQAKGGNTIYF	TGTGCCAGCAGCCAAGCAAAGGGGGGAAACACCATATATTTT
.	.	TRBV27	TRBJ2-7	CASSFLVEWQRLGYEQYF	TGTGCCAGCAGTTTCCTCGTGGAGTGGCAGCGCCTCGGCTACGAGCAGTACTTC
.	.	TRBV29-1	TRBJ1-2	CSVHDHNYGYTF	TGCAGCGTTCATGACCATAACTATGGCTACACCTTC
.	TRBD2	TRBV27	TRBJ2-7	CASSLAGASSYEQYF	TGTGCCAGCAGTTTAGCGGGAGCGAGCTCCTACGAGCAGTACTTC
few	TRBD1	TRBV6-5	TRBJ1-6	CASSYGTGFGSPLHF	TGTGCCAGCAGTTACGGGACAGGGTTCGGGTCACCCCTCCACTTT
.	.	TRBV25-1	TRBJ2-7	CASSDSLTVGEQYF	TGTGCCAGCAGTGACAGTCTAACAGTCGGCGAGCAGTACTTC
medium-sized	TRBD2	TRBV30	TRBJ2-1	CAWSEGASGRNEQFF	TGTGCCTGGAGTGAGGGTGCTAGCGGGAGAAATGAGCAGTTCTTC
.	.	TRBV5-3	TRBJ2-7	CARSSRYEQYF	TGTGCCAGAAGCTCACGGTACGAGCAGTACTTC
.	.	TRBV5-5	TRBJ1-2	CASSLQGSSGYTF	TGTGCCAGCAGCTTGCAGGGGTCTAGTGGCTACACCTTC
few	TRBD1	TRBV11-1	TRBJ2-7	CASSLAPGQASYEQYF	TGTGCCAGCAGCTTAGCGCCGGGACAGGCCTCCTACGAGCAGTACTTC
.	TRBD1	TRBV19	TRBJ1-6	CASRPGQANNSPLHF	TGTGCCAGCCGACCGGGACAGGCTAATAATTCACCCCTCCACTTT
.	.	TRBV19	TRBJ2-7	CASSIGSANSYEQYF	TGTGCCAGTAGTATTGGCTCGGCGAACTCCTACGAGCAGTACTTC
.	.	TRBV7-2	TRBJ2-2	CASSPPWGTNTGELFF	TGTGCCAGCAGCCCCCCCTGGGGGACGAACACCGGGGAGCTGTTTTTT
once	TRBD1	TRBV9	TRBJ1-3	CASSMDRVDTIYF	TGTGCCAGCAGTATGGACAGGGTGGACACCATATATTTT
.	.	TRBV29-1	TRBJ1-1	CSVEALPGTEAFF	TGCAGCGTTGAAGCCCTTCCAGGGACTGAAGCTTTCTTT
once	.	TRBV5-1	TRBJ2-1	CASSLEDSREFF	TGCGCCAGCAGCTTGGAGGACAGTCGGGAGTTCTTC
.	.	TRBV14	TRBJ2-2	CASSHQTGPGELFF	TGTGCCAGCAGCCATCAAACCGGCCCCGGGGAGCTGTTTTTT
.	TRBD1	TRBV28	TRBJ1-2	CATRTTGYGYTF	TGTGCCACCCGCACGACAGGGTATGGCTACACCTTC
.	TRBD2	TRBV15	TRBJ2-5	CATSRDNTVLAGVEETQYF	TGTGCCACCAGCAGAGATAATACGGTTCTAGCGGGAGTTGAAGAGACCCAGTACTTC
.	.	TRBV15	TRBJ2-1	CATSRVQGEYDEQFF	TGTGCCACCAGCAGAGTGCAGGGTGAATATGATGAGCAGTTCTTC
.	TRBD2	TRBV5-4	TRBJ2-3	CASSDKGLAGGASTDTQYF	TGTGCCAGCAGCGACAAGGGACTAGCGGGGGGGGCTAGCACAGATACGCAGTATTTT
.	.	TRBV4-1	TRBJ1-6	CASSQDVNYNSPLHF	TGCGCCAGCAGCCAAGATGTCAACTATAATTCACCCCTCCACTTT
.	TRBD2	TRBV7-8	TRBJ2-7	CASRLAGGAALTYEQYF	TGTGCCAGCAGGTTAGCGGGAGGTGCAGCCCTAACCTACGAGCAGTACTTC
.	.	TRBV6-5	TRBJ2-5	CASSRGGGGETQYF	TGTGCCAGCAGTAGAGGGGGGGGAGGAGAGACCCAGTACTTC
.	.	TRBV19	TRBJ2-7	CASRKTEAYEQYF	TGTGCCAGTAGGAAAACAGAAGCCTACGAGCAGTACTTC
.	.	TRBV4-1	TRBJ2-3	CASSQAVLAGATDTQYF	TGCGCCAGCAGCCAAGCGGTCTTAGCCGGGGCCACAGATACGCAGTATTTT